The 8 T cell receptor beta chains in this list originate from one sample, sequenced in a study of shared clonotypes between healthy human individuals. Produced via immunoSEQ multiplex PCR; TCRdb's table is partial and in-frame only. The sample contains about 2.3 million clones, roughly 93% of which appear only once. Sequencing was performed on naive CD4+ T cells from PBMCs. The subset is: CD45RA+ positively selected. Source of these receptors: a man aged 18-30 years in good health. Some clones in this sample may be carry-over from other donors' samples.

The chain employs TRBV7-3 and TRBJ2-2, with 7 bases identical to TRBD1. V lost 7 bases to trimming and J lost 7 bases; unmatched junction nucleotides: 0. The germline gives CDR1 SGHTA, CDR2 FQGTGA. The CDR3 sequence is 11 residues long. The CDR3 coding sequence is TGTGCCAGCACAGGGGGCGGGGAGCTGTTTTTT. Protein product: CASTGGGELFF.

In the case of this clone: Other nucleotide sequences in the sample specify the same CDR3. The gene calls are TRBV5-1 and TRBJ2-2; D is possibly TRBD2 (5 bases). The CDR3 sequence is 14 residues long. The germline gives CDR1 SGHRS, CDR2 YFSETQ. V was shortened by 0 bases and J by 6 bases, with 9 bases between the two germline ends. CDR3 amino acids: CASSLVPGSGELFF. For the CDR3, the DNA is TGCGCCAGCAGCTTGGTTCCGGGGTCCGGGGAGCTGTTTTTT.

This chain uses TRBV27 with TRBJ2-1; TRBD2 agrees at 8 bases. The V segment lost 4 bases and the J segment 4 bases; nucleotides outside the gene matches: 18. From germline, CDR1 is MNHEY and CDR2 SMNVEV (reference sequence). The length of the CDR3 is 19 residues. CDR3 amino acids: CASSSLLAANIFGYNEQFF. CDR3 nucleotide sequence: TGTGCCAGCAGTTCTCTACTAGCGGCAAACATCTTCGGGTACAATGAGCAGTTCTTC.

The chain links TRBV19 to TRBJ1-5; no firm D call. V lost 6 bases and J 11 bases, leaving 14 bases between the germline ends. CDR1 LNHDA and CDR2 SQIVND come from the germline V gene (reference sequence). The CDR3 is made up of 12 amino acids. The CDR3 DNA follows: TGTGCCAGTAGCGATCCCCCTCTAACCCAGCATTTT. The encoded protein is CASSDPPLTQHF.

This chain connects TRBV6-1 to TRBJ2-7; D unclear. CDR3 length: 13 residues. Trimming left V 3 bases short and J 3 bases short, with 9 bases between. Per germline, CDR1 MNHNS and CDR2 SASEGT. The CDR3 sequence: CASSEFYSYEQYF. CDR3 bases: TGTGCCAGCAGTGAGTTCTATAGCTACGAGCAGTACTTC.

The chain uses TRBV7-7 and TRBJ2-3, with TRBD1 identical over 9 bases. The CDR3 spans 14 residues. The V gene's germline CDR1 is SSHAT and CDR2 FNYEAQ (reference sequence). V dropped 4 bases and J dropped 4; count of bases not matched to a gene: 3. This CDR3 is CASSSQGAADTQYF. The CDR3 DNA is TGTGCCAGCAGCTCACAGGGGGCCGCAGATACGCAGTATTTT.

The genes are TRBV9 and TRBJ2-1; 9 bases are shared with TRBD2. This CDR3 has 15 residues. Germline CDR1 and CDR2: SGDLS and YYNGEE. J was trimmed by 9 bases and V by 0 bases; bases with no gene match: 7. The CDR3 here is CASSVEAGGPGEQFF. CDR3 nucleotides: TGTGCCAGCAGCGTAGAGGCGGGAGGGCCCGGTGAGCAGTTCTTC.

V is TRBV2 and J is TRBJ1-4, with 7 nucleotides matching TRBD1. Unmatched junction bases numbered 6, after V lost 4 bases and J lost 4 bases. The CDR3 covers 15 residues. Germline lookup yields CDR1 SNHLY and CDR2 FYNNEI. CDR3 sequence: CASSGQGRVNEKLFF. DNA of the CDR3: TGTGCCAGCAGTGGACAGGGCCGCGTTAATGAAAAACTGTTTTTT.